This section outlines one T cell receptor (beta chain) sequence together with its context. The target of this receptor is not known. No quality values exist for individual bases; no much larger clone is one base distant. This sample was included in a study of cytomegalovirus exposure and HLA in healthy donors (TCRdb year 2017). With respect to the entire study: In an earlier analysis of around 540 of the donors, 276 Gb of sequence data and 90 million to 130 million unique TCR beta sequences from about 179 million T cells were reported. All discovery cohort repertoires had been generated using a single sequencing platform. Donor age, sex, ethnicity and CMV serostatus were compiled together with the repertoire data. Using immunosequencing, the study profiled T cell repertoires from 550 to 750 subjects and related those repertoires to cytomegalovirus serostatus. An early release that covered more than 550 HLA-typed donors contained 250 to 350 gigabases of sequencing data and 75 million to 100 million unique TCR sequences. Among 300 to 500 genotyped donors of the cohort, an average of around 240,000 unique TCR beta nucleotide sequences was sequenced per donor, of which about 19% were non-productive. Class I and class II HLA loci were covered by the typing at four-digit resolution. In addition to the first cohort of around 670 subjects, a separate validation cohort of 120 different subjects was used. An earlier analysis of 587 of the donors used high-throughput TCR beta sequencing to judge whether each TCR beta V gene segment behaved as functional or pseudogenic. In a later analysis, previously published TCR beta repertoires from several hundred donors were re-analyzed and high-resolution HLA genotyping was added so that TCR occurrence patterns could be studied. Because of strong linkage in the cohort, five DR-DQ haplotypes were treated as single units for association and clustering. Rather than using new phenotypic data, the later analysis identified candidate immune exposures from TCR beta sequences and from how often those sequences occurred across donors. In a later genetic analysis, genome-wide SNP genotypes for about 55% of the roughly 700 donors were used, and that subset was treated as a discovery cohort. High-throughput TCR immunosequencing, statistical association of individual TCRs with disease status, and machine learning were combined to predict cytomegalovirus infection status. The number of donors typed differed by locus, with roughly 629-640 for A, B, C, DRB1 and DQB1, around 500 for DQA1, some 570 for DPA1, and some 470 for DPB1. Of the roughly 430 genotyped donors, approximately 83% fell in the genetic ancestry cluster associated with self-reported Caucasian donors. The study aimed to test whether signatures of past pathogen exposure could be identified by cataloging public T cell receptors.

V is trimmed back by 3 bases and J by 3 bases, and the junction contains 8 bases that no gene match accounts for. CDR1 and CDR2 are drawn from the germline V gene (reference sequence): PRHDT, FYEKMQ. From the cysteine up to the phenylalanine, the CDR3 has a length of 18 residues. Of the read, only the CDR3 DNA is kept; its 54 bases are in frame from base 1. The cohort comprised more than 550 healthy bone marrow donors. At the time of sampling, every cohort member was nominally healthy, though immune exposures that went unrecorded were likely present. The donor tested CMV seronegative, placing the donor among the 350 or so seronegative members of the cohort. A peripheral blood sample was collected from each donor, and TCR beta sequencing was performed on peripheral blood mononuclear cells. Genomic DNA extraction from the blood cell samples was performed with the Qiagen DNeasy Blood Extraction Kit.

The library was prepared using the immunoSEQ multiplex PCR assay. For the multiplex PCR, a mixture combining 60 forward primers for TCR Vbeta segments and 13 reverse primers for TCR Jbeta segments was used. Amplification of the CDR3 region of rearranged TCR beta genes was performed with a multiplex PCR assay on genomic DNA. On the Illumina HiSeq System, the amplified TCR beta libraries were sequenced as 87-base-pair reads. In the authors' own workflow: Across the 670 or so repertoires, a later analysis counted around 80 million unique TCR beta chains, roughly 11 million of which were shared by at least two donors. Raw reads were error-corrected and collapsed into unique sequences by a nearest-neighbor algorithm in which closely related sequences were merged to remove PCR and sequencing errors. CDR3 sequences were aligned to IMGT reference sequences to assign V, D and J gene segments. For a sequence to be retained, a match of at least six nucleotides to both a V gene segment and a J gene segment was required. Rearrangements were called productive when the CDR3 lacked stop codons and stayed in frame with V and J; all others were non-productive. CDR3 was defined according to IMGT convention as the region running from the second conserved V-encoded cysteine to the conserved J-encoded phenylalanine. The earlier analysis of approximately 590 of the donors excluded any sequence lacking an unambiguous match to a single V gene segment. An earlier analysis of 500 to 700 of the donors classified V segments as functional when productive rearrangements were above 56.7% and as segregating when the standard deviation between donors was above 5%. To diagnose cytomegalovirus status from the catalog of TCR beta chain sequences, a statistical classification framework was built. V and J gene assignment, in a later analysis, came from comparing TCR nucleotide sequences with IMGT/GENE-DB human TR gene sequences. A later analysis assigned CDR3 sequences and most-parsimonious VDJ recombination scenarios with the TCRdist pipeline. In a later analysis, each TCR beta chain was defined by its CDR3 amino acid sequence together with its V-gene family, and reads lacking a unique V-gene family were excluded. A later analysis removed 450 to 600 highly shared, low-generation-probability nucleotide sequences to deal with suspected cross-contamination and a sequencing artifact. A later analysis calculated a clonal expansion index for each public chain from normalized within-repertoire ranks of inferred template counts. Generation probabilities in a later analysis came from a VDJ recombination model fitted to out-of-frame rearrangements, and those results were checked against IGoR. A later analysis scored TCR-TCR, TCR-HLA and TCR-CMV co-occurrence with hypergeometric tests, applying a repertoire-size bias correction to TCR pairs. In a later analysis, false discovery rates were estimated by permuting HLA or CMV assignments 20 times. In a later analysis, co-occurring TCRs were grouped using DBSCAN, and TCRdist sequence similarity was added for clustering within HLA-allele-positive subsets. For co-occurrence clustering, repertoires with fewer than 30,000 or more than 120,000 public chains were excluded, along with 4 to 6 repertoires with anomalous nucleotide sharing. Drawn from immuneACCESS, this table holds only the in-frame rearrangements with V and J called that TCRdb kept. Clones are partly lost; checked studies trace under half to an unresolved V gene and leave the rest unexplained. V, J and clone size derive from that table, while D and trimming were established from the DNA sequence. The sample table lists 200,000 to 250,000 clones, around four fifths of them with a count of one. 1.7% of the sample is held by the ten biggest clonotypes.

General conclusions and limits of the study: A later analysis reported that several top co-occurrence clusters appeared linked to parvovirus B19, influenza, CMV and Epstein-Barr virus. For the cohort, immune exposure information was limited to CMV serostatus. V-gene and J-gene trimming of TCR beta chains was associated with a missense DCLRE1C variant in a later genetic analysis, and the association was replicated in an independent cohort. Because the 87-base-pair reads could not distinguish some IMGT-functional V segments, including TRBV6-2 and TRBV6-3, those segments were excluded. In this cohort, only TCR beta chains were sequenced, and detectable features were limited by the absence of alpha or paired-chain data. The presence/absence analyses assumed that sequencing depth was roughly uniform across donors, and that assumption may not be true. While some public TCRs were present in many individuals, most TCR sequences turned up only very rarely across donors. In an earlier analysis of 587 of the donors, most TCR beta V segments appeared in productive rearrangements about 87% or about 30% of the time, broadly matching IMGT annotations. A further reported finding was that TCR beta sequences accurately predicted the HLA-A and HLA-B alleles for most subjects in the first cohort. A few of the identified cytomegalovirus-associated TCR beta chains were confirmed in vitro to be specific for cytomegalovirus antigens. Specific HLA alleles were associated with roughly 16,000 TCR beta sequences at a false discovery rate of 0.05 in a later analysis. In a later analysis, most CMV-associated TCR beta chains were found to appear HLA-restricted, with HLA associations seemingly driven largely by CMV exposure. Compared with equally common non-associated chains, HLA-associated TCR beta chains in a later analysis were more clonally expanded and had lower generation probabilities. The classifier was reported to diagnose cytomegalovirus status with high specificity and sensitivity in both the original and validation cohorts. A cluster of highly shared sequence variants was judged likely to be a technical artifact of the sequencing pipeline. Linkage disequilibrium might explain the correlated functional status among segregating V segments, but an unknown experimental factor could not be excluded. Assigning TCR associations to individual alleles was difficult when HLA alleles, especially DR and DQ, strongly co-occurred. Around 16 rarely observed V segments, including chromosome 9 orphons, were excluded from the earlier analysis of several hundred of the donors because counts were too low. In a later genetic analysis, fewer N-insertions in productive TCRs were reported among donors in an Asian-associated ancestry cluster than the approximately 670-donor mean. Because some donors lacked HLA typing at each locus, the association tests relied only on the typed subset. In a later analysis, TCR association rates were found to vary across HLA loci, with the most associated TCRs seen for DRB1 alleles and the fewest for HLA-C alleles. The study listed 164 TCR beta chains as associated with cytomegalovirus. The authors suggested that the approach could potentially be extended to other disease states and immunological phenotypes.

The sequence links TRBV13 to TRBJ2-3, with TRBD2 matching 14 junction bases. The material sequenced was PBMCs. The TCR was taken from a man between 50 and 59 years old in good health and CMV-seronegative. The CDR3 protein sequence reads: CASSLWGLAGELTDTQYF. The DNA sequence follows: TGTGCCAGCAGCTTGTGGGGACTAGCGGGAGAATTAACAGATACGCAGTATTTT.